One sample yielded the 15 T cell receptor beta chains listed below, sequenced in a study of T cells in narcolepsy. Sequenced by immunoSEQ multiplex PCR; TCRdb stores in-frame clones only, minus some. The data hold about 25,000 clones, with just under 85% observed a single time. The specimen was CD45RA- memory CD4+ T cells from PBMCs. The source is a human donor with narcolepsy.

This chain connects TRBV2 to TRBJ2-3, with D tentatively TRBD2 (5 bases). Looked up from germline, CDR1 is SNHLY and CDR2 is FYNNEI. CDR3 size: 15 residues. V shed 7 bases and J shed 3 bases, with 17 bases lying between them. The CDR3 loop is CASTQRARHTDTQYF. CDR3 bases: TGTGCCAGCACCCAGAGGGCTAGACATACAGATACGCAGTATTTT.

The chain is built from TRBV4-3 and TRBJ2-5, with D possibly TRBD2 on 6 matching bases. CDR1 is LGHNA, CDR2 YSLEER, per germline. V lost 0 bases and J 4 bases, leaving 9 bases between the germline ends. The CDR3 is 14 residues long. In DNA form, the CDR3 reads TGCGCCAGCAGCCAAGAAAAGGAGGGAGAGACCCAGTACTTC. This sequence encodes CASSQEKEGETQYF.

The genes are TRBV7-2 and TRBJ1-5, with D maybe TRBD1 (6 bases). Germline CDR1 is SGHTA and CDR2 is FQGNSA. The CDR3 length is 15 residues. V shed 2 bases and J shed 3 bases, with 11 bases lying between them. Here the CDR3 reads CASSLSGGINQPQHF. CDR3 DNA: TGTGCCAGCAGCTTAAGTGGGGGCATCAATCAGCCCCAGCATTTT.

This chain connects TRBV5-5 to TRBJ2-5, with D hard to call. Germline V gene sequence: CDR1 SGHKS, CDR2 YYEKEE (reference sequence). V gave up 2 bases and J gave up 2 bases, with 4 bases separating them. This CDR3 has 12 amino acids. Here the CDR3 DNA reads TGTGCCAGCAGCTTTCGACAAGAGACCCAGTACTTC. Translation: CASSFRQETQYF. The whole variable domain, remainder taken from reference TRBV5-5 and TRBJ2-5, is DAGVTQSPTHLIKTRGQQVTLRCSPISGHKSVSWYQQVLGQGPQFIFQYYEKEERGRGNFPDRFSARQFPNYSSELNVNALLLGDSALYLCASSFRQETQYFGPGTRLLVL.

The gene calls are TRBV19 and TRBJ1-1; a weak D match, TRBD1 (5 bases). This CDR3 region has 14 residues. Germline assignment: CDR1 LNHDA and CDR2 SQIVND (reference sequence). The V end was cut by 3 bases, the J end by 5 bases, with 13 bases between. Written as DNA, the CDR3 is TGTGCCAGTAGTATCTCGGGACTTGAAACTGAAGCTTTCTTT. It yields the protein CASSISGLETEAFF.

This clone has just one count. The V gene is TRBV19, the J gene TRBJ2-6, with 7 positions matching TRBD2. CDR3 length equals 15 residues. The V gene's germline CDR1 is LNHDA and CDR2 SQIVND (reference sequence). Trimming took 7 bases from V and 0 from J; bases not matched to a gene: 3. This CDR3 is CASTGGSSGANVLTF. The DNA of the CDR3 is TGTGCCAGTACCGGGGGGTCCTCTGGGGCCAACGTCCTGACTTTC.

The gene calls are TRBV29-1 and TRBJ2-7; D gene unclear. V lost 4 bases and J lost 1, with 8 bases in between. The CDR3 is made up of 12 amino acids. Germline CDR1 SQVTM, CDR2 ANQGSEA. The CDR3 DNA reads as TGCAGCGTTGTTGGGGATTCCTACGAGCAGTACTTC. This gives the protein CSVVGDSYEQYF.

This chain links TRBV11-2 with TRBJ2-1; the D is unclear. Looked up from germline, CDR1 is SGHAT and CDR2 is FQNNGV. The CDR3 loop spans 11 amino acids. The ends were cut back, 1 base at V and 8 bases at J, with 3 bases in the middle. This chain's CDR3 is CASSLGYEQFF. The CDR3 DNA reads TGTGCCAGCAGCTTAGGGTATGAGCAGTTCTTC.

This rearrangement joins TRBV10-2 to TRBJ2-1; D is uncertain. Deletions cut 3 bases from V and 13 bases from J, with 10 bases between. Germline V gene lookup returns CDR1 WSHSY and CDR2 SAAADI. The CDR3 covers 11 residues. Here the CDR3 DNA reads TGCGCCAGCAGTGACGTTAGTACCCAGTTCTTC. As protein: CASSDVSTQFF.

The rearrangement joins TRBV4-1 to TRBJ2-7; 7 bases match TRBD2. This CDR3 comprises 15 residues. J gave up 0 bases and V 2 bases, and 4 bases lay outside the gene matches. The germline V gene has CDR1 MGHRA and CDR2 YSYEKL. The CDR3 protein is CASSQQLASSYEQYF. CDR3 DNA sequence: TGCGCCAGCAGCCAACAACTAGCGAGCTCCTACGAGCAGTACTTC.

V is TRBV6-1 and J is TRBJ1-4; the D is unclear. Germline CDR1 is MNHNS and CDR2 is SASEGT. Trimming pared 3 bases from V and 14 bases from J, leaving 19 bases between. The CDR3 has 14 residues. CDR3 amino acids: CASSEMRGNRCLFF. Here the CDR3 DNA reads TGTGCCAGCAGTGAGATGAGAGGGAACCGATGTCTGTTTTTT.

V and J are TRBV28 and TRBJ1-5; tentatively, D is TRBD1 (6 bases). The CDR3 runs to 13 residues. V was cut by 10 bases and J by 0 bases, with 10 bases left in between. Germline CDR1 is MDHEN and CDR2 is SYDVKM. The CDR3 DNA follows: TGTGCCACCCAGGGGTATAGCAATCAGCCCCAGCATTTT. Amino acids: CATQGYSNQPQHF.

The V and J genes are TRBV12-5 and TRBJ2-2; 9 bases match TRBD2. J lost 2 bases, V lost 0 bases, and 7 bases had no gene match. The CDR3 extends over 18 amino acids. CDR1 is LGHNT and CDR2 is FRNRAP in the germline V gene. CDR3 amino acids: CASGLVMVTSGNTGELFF. The CDR3 DNA is TGTGCTAGTGGTTTGGTAATGGTGACTAGCGGAAACACCGGGGAGCTGTTTTTT.

The chain employs TRBV6-6 and TRBJ1-5; no definite D call. V was trimmed by 5 bases and J by 7 bases, leaving 12 bases between them. The CDR3 contains 13 residues. Germline V gene lookup returns CDR1 MNHNY and CDR2 SVGAGI (reference sequence). CDR3 loop: CASSHPHGQPQHF. The CDR3 nucleotides read TGTGCCAGCAGTCACCCCCATGGACAGCCCCAGCATTTT.

The chain combines TRBV13 with TRBJ1-1, with D tentatively TRBD1 (5 bases). The length of the CDR3 is 12 residues. The V end was cut by 2 bases, the J end by 6 bases, with 7 bases between. The V gene's germline CDR1 is PRHDT and CDR2 FYEKMQ (reference sequence). CDR3 sequence: CASSLRGPEAFF. The CDR3 DNA reads as TGTGCCAGCAGCTTAAGGGGTCCTGAAGCTTTCTTT.